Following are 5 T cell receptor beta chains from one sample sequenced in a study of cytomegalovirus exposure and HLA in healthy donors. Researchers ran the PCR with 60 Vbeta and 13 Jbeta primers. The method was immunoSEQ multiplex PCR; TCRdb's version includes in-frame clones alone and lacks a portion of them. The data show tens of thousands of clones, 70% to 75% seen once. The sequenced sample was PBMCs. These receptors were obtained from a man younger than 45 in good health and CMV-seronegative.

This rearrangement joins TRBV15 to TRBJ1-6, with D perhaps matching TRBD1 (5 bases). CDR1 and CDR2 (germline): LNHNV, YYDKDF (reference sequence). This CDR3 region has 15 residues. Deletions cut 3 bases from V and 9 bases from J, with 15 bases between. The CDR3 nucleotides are TGTGCCACCAGCAGGCGGGCGGGGGATACTTCACCCCTCCACTTT. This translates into CATSRRAGDTSPLHF.

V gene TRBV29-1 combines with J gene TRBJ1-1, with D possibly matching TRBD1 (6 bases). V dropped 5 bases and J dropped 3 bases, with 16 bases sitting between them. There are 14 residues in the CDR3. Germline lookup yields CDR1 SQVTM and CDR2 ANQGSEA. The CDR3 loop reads CSVRGAIVDTEAFF. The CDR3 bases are TGCAGCGTTCGGGGGGCAATTGTGGACACTGAAGCTTTCTTT.

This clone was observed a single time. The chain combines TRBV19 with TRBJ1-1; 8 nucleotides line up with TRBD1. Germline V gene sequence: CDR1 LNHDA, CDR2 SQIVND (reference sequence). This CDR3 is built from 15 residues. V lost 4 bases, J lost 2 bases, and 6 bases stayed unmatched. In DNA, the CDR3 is TGTGCCAGTAGTACGCGACAGGGGTCCAACACTGAAGCTTTCTTT. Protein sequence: CASSTRQGSNTEAFF.

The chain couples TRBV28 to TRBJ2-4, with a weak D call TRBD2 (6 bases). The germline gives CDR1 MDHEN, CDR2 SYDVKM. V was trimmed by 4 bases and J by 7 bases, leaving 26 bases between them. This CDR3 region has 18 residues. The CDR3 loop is CASSSHLAGPPVRNIQYF. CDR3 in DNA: TGTGCCAGCAGTTCACACCTGGCGGGGCCCCCTGTGAGGAACATTCAGTACTTC.

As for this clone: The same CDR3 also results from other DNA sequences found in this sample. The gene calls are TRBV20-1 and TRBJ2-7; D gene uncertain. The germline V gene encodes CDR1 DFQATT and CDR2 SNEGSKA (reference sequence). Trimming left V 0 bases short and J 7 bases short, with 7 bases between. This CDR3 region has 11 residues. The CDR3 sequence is CSARDVPEQYF. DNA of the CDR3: TGCAGTGCTAGAGATGTCCCGGAGCAGTACTTC.